Below, 9 T cell receptor beta chains from the same sample are listed, as sequenced in a study of blood T cell repertoires in COVID-19. Generated by immunoSEQ multiplex PCR, the TCRdb table keeps only in-frame clones and is missing some. The profile shows some 190,000 clones, 80% of them singletons. Sequenced material: peripheral blood. These receptors all come from a man aged 55 to 70 with acute or convalescent COVID-19.

This clone came up a few times. The chain links TRBV30 to TRBJ1-5; 7 bases map to TRBD1. Germline V gene data show CDR1 as GTSNPN and CDR2 as SVGIG (reference sequence). The CDR3 sequence is 15 residues long. V was pared by 2 bases and J by 7 bases, with 11 bases of the junction left unmatched. The CDR3 bases are TGTGCCTGGAGTAGCGTTGCAGGGACAGTGCAGCCCCAGCATTTT. It specifies CAWSSVAGTVQPQHF.

The chain links TRBV2 to TRBJ2-1; maybe TRBD1 (6 bases). Trimming left V 4 bases short and J 6 bases short, with 13 bases between. The CDR3 sequence is 14 residues long. Germline CDR1 SNHLY, CDR2 FYNNEI. CDR3 DNA sequence: TGTGCCAGCAGTGCTAACAGGGACCCCAATGAGCAGTTCTTC. This encodes CASSANRDPNEQFF. Using reference TRBV2 and TRBJ2-1 for the parts outside the CDR3, the full variable domain is EPEVTQTPSHQVTQMGQEVILRCVPISNHLYFYWYRQILGQKVEFLVSFYNNEISEKSEIFDDQFSVERPDGSNFTLKIRSTKLEDSAMYFCASSANRDPNEQFFGPGTRLTVL.

This rearrangement joins TRBV6-5 to TRBJ1-1; possible D gene TRBD1, 5 bases. The CDR3 totals 14 residues. Per the germline V gene, CDR1 is MNHEY and CDR2 is SVGAGI. The V end lost 6 bases, the J end lost 3 bases, and 14 bases lay between the germline ends. CDR3 bases: TGTGCCAGCAGAATTCAGGGAGGTGACACTGAAGCTTTCTTT. Protein product: CASRIQGGDTEAFF.

V is TRBV27 and J is TRBJ1-5, with 11 bases lining up with TRBD1. The CDR3 has 15 amino acids. CDR1 and CDR2 from the germline V gene are MNHEY and SMNVEV (reference sequence). Trimming cost V 3 bases and J 8 bases; bases outside gene matches: 6. This CDR3 is CASSFGTGGREPQHF. CDR3 bases: TGTGCCAGCAGTTTTGGGACAGGGGGGAGAGAGCCCCAGCATTTT.

The rearrangement joins TRBV10-2 to TRBJ1-1; D gene unclear. Deletions cut 2 bases from V and 5 bases from J, with 15 bases between. Germline CDR1 is WSHSY and CDR2 is SAAADI. The CDR3 totals 15 residues. CDR3 protein: CASSEGGGIETEAFF. CDR3 nucleotide sequence: TGCGCCAGCAGTGAGGGTGGCGGGATAGAGACTGAAGCTTTCTTT.

This clone has just a few counts. This chain connects TRBV5-1 to TRBJ2-3, with a tentative D call TRBD2 (6 bases). Germline V gene data show CDR1 as SGHRS and CDR2 as YFSETQ. Deletions cut 7 bases from V and 0 bases from J, with 15 bases between. This CDR3 has 15 amino acids. In DNA, the CDR3 is TGCGCCAGCGCACCGGGACTCGATAGCACAGATACGCAGTATTTT. Residues: CASAPGLDSTDTQYF.

This clone was picked up many times. This sequence joins TRBV3-1 (or the pseudogene TRBV3-2) and TRBJ2-3; D unclear. Per germline, CDR1 LGHDT and CDR2 YNNKEL (reference sequence). V lost 0 bases to trimming and J lost 4 bases, with 8 bases between them. CDR3 length: 14 amino acids. CDR3 in DNA: TGTGCCAGCAGCCAAGATATCCGGTCAGATACGCAGTATTTT. Translated: CASSQDIRSDTQYF.

Only one count was recorded for this clone. The J gene is TRBJ2-3, the V gene TRBV5-1; D is ambiguous. V was shortened by 2 bases and J by 4 bases, with 14 bases between the two germline ends. The CDR3 is 15 amino acids. Germline V lookup: CDR1 SGHRS, CDR2 YFSETQ. This chain's CDR3 is CASSFLSGAPDTQYF. DNA for the CDR3: TGCGCCAGCAGCTTCCTCAGTGGAGCCCCAGATACGCAGTATTTT.

This chain connects TRBV3-1 (or the pseudogene TRBV3-2) to TRBJ1-1; 7 bases match TRBD1. In germline, CDR1 is LGHDT, CDR2 YNNKEL (reference sequence). The CDR3 runs to 15 residues. J was trimmed by 1 base and V by 1 base; bases with no gene match: 3. The CDR3 region is CASSQAGTENTEAFF. The CDR3 region has the DNA TGTGCCAGCAGCCAAGCCGGGACAGAGAACACTGAAGCTTTCTTT.